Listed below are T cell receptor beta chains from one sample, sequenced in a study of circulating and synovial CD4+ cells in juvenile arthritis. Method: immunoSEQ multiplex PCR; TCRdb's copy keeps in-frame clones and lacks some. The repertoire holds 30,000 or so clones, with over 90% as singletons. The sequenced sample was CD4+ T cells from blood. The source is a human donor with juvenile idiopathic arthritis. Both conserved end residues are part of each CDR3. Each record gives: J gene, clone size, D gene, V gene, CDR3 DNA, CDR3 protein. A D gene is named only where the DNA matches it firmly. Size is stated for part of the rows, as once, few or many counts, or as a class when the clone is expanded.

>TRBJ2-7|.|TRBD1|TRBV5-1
TGCGCCAGCAGCTTGACAGCAGGGGGCCACGAGCAGTACTTC
CASSLTAGGHEQYF
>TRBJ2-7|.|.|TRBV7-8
TGTGCCAGCAGCCCCAGTCGAGAGCAGTACTTC
CASSPSREQYF
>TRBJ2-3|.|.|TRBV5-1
TGCGCCAGCAGCTTGGTTCCAGCGACAGATACGCAGTATTTT
CASSLVPATDTQYF
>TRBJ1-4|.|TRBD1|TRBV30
TGTGCCTGGAGTGTACTAGACAGGGCAAGGACTAATGAAAAACTGTTTTTT
CAWSVLDRARTNEKLFF
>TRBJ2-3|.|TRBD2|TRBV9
TGTGCCAGCAGCGAAACCCCGGGACTAGCGGGAGGGCCCGCAGATACGCAGTATTTT
CASSETPGLAGGPADTQYF
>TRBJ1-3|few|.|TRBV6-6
TGTGCCAGCAGTCACCCGGAGCCCGGAAACACCATATATTTT
CASSHPEPGNTIYF
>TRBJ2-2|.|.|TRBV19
TGTGCCAGTAGCCCGAGATCCTCAACGAACACCGGGGAGCTGTTTTTT
CASSPRSSTNTGELFF
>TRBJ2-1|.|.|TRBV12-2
TGTGCAAGTCGCTGGCGGACTAGCGGGATCAATGAGCAGTTCTTC
CASRWRTSGINEQFF
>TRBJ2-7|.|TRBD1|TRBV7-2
TGTGCCAGCAGCTTAGGTCCACAGGGGGCCAACGAGCAGTACTTC
CASSLGPQGANEQYF
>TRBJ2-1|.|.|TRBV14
TGTGCCAGCAGCCGGGCCCCATTAGGTGAGCAGTTCTTC
CASSRAPLGEQFF
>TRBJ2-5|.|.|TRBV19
TGTGCCAGTAGTAGCCAGGGGTTCGGAGAGACCCAGTACTTC
CASSSQGFGETQYF